This entry describes one T cell receptor beta chain. Its specific antigen is unknown. It has no much larger one-base neighbor in the sample; base qualities were not kept. Library construction relied on the immunoSEQ multiplex PCR assay. TCRdb obtained this table from immuneACCESS and retained in-frame rearrangements with V and J assigned. These tables miss some clones; where compared with another copy, unresolved V genes account for less than half of the shortfall, and the remainder is unexplained. A total of tens of thousands of clones appear in this sample, about 82% of them only once. Roughly 6% of the sample is taken by the ten largest. This entry is derived from a study of control samples from healthy donors and cancer patients (dated by TCRdb to 2018 to 2020). The CDR3, cysteine through phenylalanine, is 13 amino acids long. The kept DNA is CDR3 alone, 39 bases in frame from the first base. CDR1 and CDR2 are read off the germline V gene (reference sequence) as GTSNPN and SVGIG. Unmatched junction bases come to 3, with V trimmed by 4 bases and J by 2 bases.

The sequencing sample was made of blood. The clonotype comes from a man aged 40-49 years in good health. The rearranged chain carries TRBV30 and TRBJ1-1; TRBD1 fits 8 bases in the junction. The CDR3 in this case is CAWKQGANTEAFF. The nucleotide sequence is TGTGCCTGGAAGCAGGGGGCCAACACTGAAGCTTTCTTT.